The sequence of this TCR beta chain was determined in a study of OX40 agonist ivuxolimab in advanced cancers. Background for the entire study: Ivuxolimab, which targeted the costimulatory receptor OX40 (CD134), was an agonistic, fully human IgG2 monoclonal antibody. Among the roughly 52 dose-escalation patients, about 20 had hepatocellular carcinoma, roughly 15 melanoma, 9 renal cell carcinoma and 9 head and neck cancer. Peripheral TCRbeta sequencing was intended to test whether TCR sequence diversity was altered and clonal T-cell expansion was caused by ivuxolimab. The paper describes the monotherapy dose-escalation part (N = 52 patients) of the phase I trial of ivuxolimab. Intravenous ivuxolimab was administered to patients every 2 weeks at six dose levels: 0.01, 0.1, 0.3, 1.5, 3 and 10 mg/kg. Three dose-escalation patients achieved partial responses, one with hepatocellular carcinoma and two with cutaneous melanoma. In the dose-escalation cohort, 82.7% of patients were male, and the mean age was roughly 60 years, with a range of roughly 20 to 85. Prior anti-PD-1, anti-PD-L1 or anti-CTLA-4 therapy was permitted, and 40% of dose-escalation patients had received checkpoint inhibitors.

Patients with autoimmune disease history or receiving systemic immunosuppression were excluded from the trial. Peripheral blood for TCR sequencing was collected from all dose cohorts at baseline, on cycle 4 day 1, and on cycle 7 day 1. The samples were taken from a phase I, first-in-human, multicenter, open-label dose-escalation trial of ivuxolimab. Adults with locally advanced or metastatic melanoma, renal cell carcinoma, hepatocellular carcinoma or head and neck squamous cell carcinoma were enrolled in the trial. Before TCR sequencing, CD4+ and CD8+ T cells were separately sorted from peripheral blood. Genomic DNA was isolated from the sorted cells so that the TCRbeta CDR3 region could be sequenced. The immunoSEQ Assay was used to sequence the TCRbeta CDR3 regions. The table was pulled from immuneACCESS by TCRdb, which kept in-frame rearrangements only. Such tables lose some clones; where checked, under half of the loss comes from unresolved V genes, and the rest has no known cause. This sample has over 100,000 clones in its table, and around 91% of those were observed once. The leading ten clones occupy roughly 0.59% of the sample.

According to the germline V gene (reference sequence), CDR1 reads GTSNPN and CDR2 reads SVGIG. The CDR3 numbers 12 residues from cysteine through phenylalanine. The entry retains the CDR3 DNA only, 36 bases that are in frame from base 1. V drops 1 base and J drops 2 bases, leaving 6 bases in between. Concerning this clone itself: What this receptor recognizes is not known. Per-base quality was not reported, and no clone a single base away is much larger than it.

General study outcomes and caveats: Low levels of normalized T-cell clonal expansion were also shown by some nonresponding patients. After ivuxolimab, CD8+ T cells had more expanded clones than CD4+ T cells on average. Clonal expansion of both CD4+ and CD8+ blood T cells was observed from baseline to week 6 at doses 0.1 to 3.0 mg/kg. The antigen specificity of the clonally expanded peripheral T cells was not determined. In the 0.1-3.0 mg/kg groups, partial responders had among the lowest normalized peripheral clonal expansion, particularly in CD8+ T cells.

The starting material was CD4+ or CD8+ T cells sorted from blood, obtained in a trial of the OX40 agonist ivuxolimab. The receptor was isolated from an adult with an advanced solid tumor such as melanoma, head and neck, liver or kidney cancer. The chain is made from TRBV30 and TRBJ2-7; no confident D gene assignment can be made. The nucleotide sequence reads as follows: TGTGCCTGGAGTGGACATACCTACGAGCAGTACTTC. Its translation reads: CAWSGHTYEQYF.